Listed here are 2 T cell receptor beta chains from one sample, sequenced in a study of T cells in Graves' hyperthyroidism and ophthalmopathy. RNA transcripts yielded amplified TCR beta CDR3 regions. During a first-round RT-PCR of the TCR CDR3, the HTBI primer set was used. MiXCR was run by TCRdb on the multiplex PCR reads, yielding one entry per CDR3 protein. The data show around 520,000 distinct CDR3 sequences, around 22% seen once. Sequenced input: blood. These receptors all stem from a woman aged 30 to 39 with Graves' ophthalmopathy.

The chain has TRBV20-1 and TRBJ1-2; D perhaps matches TRBD1 (5 bases). This CDR3 comprises 14 residues. V was trimmed by 2 bases and J by 5 bases, leaving 15 bases between them. Germline CDR1 DFQATT, CDR2 SNEGSKA (reference sequence). The CDR3 DNA reads TGCAGTGCTAGACAACCCCGGGAGGGGTATGGCTACACCTTC. Protein product: CSARQPREGYGYTF.

This chain joins TRBV28 and TRBJ2-7; D may be TRBD2 (6 bases). Per germline, CDR1 MDHEN and CDR2 SYDVKM. The germline V and J ends were trimmed by 2 bases and 4 bases, with 18 bases remaining between them. The CDR3 spans 16 residues. CDR3 region: CASSLGVPLAGYEQYF. CDR3 in DNA: TGTGCCAGCAGTTTAGGGGTTCCTCTCGCGGGGTACGAGCAGTACTTC.